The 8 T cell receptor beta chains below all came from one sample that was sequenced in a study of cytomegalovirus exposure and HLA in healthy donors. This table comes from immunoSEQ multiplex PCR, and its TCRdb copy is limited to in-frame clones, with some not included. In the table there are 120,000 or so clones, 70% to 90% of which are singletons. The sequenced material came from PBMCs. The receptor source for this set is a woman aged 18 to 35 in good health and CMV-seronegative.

CDR3 protein: CASSPIRQPQHF. In DNA, the CDR3 is TGTGCCAGTAGTCCCATCCGGCAGCCCCAGCATTTT. V gene TRBV19 combines with J gene TRBJ1-5; D is undetermined. Germline V gene data show CDR1 as LNHDA and CDR2 as SQIVND (reference sequence). Trimming shortened V by 5 bases and J by 7 bases, and 9 bases separated the two germline ends. The CDR3 covers 12 residues.

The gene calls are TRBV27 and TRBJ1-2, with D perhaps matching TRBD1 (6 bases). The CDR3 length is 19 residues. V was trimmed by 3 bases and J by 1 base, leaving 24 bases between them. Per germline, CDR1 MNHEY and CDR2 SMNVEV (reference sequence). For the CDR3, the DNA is TGTGCCAGCAGTTTGAAGCCTAGAAGGGGGGGGCCGGATAACTATGGCTACACCTTC. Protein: CASSLKPRRGGPDNYGYTF.

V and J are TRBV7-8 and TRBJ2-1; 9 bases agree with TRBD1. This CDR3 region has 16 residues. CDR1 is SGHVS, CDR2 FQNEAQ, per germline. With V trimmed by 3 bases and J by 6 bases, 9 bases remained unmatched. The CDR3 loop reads CASSFQTGTGTNEQFF. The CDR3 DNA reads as TGTGCCAGCAGCTTCCAGACCGGGACAGGGACCAATGAGCAGTTCTTC.

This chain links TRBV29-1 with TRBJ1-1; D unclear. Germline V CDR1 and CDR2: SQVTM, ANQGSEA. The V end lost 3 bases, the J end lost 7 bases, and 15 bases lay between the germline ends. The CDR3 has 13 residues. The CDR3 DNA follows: TGCAGCGTTGAGAGACGGGTTCCCAGTGAAGCTTTCTTT. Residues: CSVERRVPSEAFF.

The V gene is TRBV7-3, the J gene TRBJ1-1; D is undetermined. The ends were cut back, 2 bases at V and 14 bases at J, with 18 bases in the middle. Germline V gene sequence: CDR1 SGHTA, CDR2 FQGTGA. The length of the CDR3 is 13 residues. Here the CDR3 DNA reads TGTGCCAGCAGCTTAGGTAGCCGGGAGCCCGTCTTCTTT. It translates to CASSLGSREPVFF.

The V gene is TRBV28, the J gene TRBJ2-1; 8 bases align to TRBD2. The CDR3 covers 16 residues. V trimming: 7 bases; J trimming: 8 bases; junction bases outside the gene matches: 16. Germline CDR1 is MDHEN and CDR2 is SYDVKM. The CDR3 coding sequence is TGTGCCAGCACCCAAAGGTCGGCGGGAGGATGGGATGAGCAGTTCTTC. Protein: CASTQRSAGGWDEQFF.

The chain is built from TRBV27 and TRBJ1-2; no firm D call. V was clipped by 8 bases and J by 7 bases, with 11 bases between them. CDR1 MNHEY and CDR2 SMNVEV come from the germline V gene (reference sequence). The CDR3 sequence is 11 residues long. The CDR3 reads CASSSGSGYTF. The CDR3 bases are TGTGCCAGCTCGTCGGGGAGTGGCTACACCTTC.

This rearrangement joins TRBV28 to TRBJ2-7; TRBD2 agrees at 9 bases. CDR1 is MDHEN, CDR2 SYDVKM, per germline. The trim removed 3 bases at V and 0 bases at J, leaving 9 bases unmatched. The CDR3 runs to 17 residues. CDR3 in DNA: TGTGCCAGCAGTTTCCCCGCTAGCGGGGTCTTCTCCTACGAGCAGTACTTC. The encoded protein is CASSFPASGVFSYEQYF.